One sample yielded the 13 T cell receptor beta chains listed below, sequenced in a study of OX40 agonist ivuxolimab in advanced cancers. Generated by immunoSEQ multiplex PCR, the TCRdb table keeps only in-frame clones and is missing some. The table records more than 60,000 clones, about 80% of them present only once. The input for sequencing was CD4+ or CD8+ T cells sorted from blood, taken in a trial of the OX40 agonist ivuxolimab. Receptors were obtained from an adult with an advanced solid tumor such as melanoma, head and neck, liver or kidney cancer.

The J gene is TRBJ2-3, the V gene TRBV6-1, with 9 bases matching TRBD1. The germline gives CDR1 MNHNS, CDR2 SASEGT. V was pared by 6 bases and J by 2 bases, with 6 bases of the junction left unmatched. CDR3 length equals 15 residues. The CDR3 nucleotides are TGTGCCAGCAGCTCAGGGACAGGGACCACAGATACGCAGTATTTT. It codes for CASSSGTGTTDTQYF.

This chain connects TRBV10-3 to TRBJ1-2; 10 bases match TRBD1. Trimming cost V 3 bases and J 8 bases; bases outside gene matches: 12. The germline CDR1 and CDR2 sequences are ENHRY and SYGVKD. This CDR3 comprises 16 residues. The CDR3 coding sequence is TGTGCCATCAGTGATCCAGCCGGGACAGGGGTTTTGGGCTACACCTTC. Translating it yields CAISDPAGTGVLGYTF.

This clone was seen once. V gene TRBV7-3 combines with J gene TRBJ1-6; 7 bases are shared with TRBD1. Germline V lookup: CDR1 SGHTA, CDR2 FQGTGA. Trimming took 2 bases from V and 5 from J; bases not matched to a gene: 9. CDR3 size: 17 residues. The CDR3 nucleotides read TGTGCCAGCAGCTTACAGGGAGGGGGCATGAATAATTCACCCCTCCACTTT. Protein product: CASSLQGGGMNNSPLHF.

There are a few counts of this clone. This chain connects TRBV5-8 to TRBJ2-7; D is possibly TRBD1 (6 bases). This CDR3 has 17 residues. Deletions cut 3 bases from V and 1 base from J, with 20 bases between. Germline CDR1 is SGHTS and CDR2 is YDEGEE. The CDR3 nucleotides read TGTGCCAGCAGCTCAGTAATTGGACAGACTATATCCTACGAGCAGTACTTC. Residues: CASSSVIGQTISYEQYF.

This clone was seen a single time. J is TRBJ2-5 and V is TRBV6-1, with 7 bases that match TRBD1. There are 15 residues in the CDR3. CDR1 and CDR2 from the germline V gene are MNHNS and SASEGT. V gave up 8 bases and J gave up 4 bases; unmatched junction bases: 13. The CDR3 protein is CASGRNPTGRETQYF. The CDR3, as DNA: TGTGCCAGCGGCCGCAACCCGACAGGGAGAGAGACCCAGTACTTC.

The CDR3 region is CASTLVGGSAYGYTF. The CDR3 DNA reads as TGTGCCAGCACCCTAGTCGGGGGCAGTGCCTATGGCTACACCTTC. The chain links TRBV27 to TRBJ1-2; D possibly corresponds to TRBD1 (6 bases). This CDR3 spans 15 amino acids. The ends were cut back, 7 bases at V and 4 bases at J, with 19 bases in the middle. Germline V gene sequence: CDR1 MNHEY, CDR2 SMNVEV (reference sequence).

The V and J genes are TRBV19 and TRBJ2-7; no clear D gene. CDR3 size: 14 residues. Germline V gene sequence: CDR1 LNHDA, CDR2 SQIVND (reference sequence). V was pared by 0 bases and J by 2 bases, with 8 bases between. CDR3 nucleotides: TGTGCCAGTAGTATAGATCAAAGACCCTACGAGCAGTACTTC. As protein: CASSIDQRPYEQYF.

This chain uses TRBV7-2 with TRBJ2-5; D is ambiguous. CDR3 length equals 14 residues. Trimming cost V 5 bases and J 6 bases, with 16 bases left between them. CDR1 and CDR2 (germline): SGHTA, FQGNSA. This CDR3 is CASSPRSGSQTQYF. The CDR3 coding sequence is TGTGCCAGCAGCCCCCGATCGGGTTCGCAGACCCAGTACTTC.

This chain links TRBV7-2 with TRBJ2-3, with 11 bases aligning to TRBD2. CDR1 is SGHTA, CDR2 FQGNSA, per germline. Trimming cost V 1 base and J 5 bases; bases outside gene matches: 5. The CDR3 extends over 16 amino acids. Written as DNA, the CDR3 is TGTGCCAGCAGCTTAGTAGCGGGGGGGCGAGGAGATACGCAGTATTTT. Its translation is CASSLVAGGRGDTQYF. Supplemented by reference TRBV7-2 and TRBJ2-3, the full variable domain reads GAGVSQSPSNKVTEKGKDVELRCDPISGHTALYWYRQSLGQGLEFLIYFQGNSAPDKSGLPSDRFSAERTGGSVSTLTIQRTQQEDSAVYLCASSLVAGGRGDTQYFGPGTRLTVL.

The gene calls are TRBV18 and TRBJ2-7; D is unresolved. CDR1 and CDR2 (germline): KGHSH, LQKENI. The CDR3 length is 15 residues. V was clipped by 3 bases and J by 2 bases, with 14 bases between them. The CDR3 nucleotides read TGTGCCAGCTCACCGGGCCAGCCAAACACCTACGAGCAGTACTTC. Protein product: CASSPGQPNTYEQYF.

The chain has TRBV19 and TRBJ1-2, with 10 bases matching TRBD1. The germline CDR1 and CDR2 sequences are LNHDA and SQIVND (reference sequence). V shed 10 bases, J shed 4 bases, and the junction held 6 bases outside the gene matches. CDR3 length equals 13 residues. The CDR3 is CATGDRGSYGYTF. The CDR3, as DNA: TGTGCCACCGGGGACAGGGGAAGCTATGGCTACACCTTC. Full variable domain (outside the CDR3, taken from reference TRBV19 and TRBJ1-2): DGGITQSPKYLFRKEGQNVTLSCEQNLNHDAMYWYRQDPGQGLRLIYYSQIVNDFQKGDIAEGYSVSREKKESFPLTVTSAQKNPTAFYLCATGDRGSYGYTFGSGTRLTVV.

The chain uses TRBV5-1 and TRBJ1-3; no clear D gene. The CDR3 has 14 residues. The V gene lost 0 bases and the J gene lost 0 bases, with 4 bases spanning the gap. CDR1 is SGHRS, CDR2 YFSETQ, per germline. In nucleotides, the CDR3 is TGCGCCAGCAGCTTGGGCCTCTCTGGAAACACCATATATTTT. Its protein is CASSLGLSGNTIYF.

The chain employs TRBV28 and TRBJ2-7, with 9 bases aligning to TRBD2. The length of the CDR3 is 17 residues. Germline trimming cut 4 bases from V and 3 bases from J; bases unmatched to any gene: 13. In germline, CDR1 is MDHEN, CDR2 SYDVKM. The CDR3 sequence: CASSSSPGRGGLYEQYF. DNA for the CDR3: TGTGCCAGCAGTTCATCCCCGGGGCGGGGGGGCCTCTACGAGCAGTACTTC. The variable domain in full, with the rest retrieved from reference TRBV28 and TRBJ2-7, is DVKVTQSSRYLVKRTGEKVFLECVQDMDHENMFWYRQDPGLGLRLIYFSYDVKMKEKGDIPEGYSVSREKKERFSLILESASTNQTSMYLCASSSSPGRGGLYEQYFGPGTRLTVT.